This T cell receptor beta chain came from a study of shared clonotypes between healthy human individuals. Study summary: Per-donor plates numbered three CD4 naive, three CD4 memory, two CD8 naive and one CD8 memory. Study-wide points: When compared with the clonotypes that were shared by all four sorted-subset donors, the non-shared clonotypes turned out to have lower generation probabilities.

Of note for this clone: As yet, its antigen is unknown.

The naive CD8 fraction comprised CD45RO-negative cells positively selected for CCR7 and excluded terminally differentiated effector memory CD45RA+ cells. Nashville, Tennessee was home to all donors, each a Caucasian adult. V was pared by 0 bases and J by 0 bases, with 10 bases between. The germline V gene has CDR1 SGDLS and CDR2 YYNGEE. This CDR3 has 15 amino acids. Per the original data handling: Sequence data from immunoSEQ were junction-only and lacked quality scores; consequently, filtering differed. Data came from immunoSEQ multiplex PCR; TCRdb stores just in-frame clones and leaves some out. D and trimming come from the DNA, and the V and J calls and clone size come from that table. The data show around 700,000 clones, 92% seen once.

The material sequenced was naive CD8+ T cells sorted from blood. This TCR was recovered from a man aged 25-45 years in good health. The gene calls are TRBV9 and TRBJ2-7; D gene ambiguous. The CDR3 DNA reads TGTGCCAGCAGCGTAGCTGGCTTGAACTCCTACGAGCAGTACTTC. It yields the protein CASSVAGLNSYEQYF. Together with reference TRBV9 and TRBJ2-7, the CDR3 gives the full variable domain: DSGVTQTPKHLITATGQRVTLRCSPRSGDLSVYWYQQSLDQGLQFLIQYYNGEERAKGNILERFSAQQFPDLHSELNLSSLELGDSALYFCASSVAGLNSYEQYFGPGTRLTVT.